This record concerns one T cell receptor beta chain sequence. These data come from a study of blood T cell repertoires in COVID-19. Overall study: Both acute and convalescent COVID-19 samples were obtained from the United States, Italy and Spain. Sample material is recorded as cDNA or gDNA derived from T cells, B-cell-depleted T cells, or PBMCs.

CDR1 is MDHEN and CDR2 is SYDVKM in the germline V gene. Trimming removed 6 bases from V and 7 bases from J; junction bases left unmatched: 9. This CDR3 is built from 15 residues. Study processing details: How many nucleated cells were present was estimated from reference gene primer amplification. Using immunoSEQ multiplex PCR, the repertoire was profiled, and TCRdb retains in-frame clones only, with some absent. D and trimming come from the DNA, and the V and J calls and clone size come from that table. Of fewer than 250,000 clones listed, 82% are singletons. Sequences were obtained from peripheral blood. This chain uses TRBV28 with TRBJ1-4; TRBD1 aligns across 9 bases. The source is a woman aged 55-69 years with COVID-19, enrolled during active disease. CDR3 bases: TGTGCCAGCAGCTCCCCGGGACAGGGTCGTGAAAAACTGTTTTTT. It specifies CASSSPGQGREKLFF. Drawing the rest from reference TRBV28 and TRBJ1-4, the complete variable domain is DVKVTQSSRYLVKRTGEKVFLECVQDMDHENMFWYRQDPGLGLRLIYFSYDVKMKEKGDIPEGYSVSREKKERFSLILESASTNQTSMYLCASSSPGQGREKLFFGSGTQLSVL.